The clone carrying this TCR beta chain was recorded many times. The CDR3 loop spans 15 amino acids. V was cut by 2 bases and J by 4 bases, with 15 bases left in between. Germline-derived CDR1 and CDR2 are SGHRS and YFSETQ. The TCRbeta library was prepared with unique molecular identifiers. One entry per CDR3 protein, called by TCRdb with MiXCR from the PCR reads. Of about 400,000 distinct CDR3 sequences in the sample, roughly 22% were seen once. The sample belongs to a study of T-cell reconstitution after alpha-beta-depleted transplantation in children. The chain couples TRBV5-1 to TRBJ2-5; D is ambiguous. This TCR was recovered from a human donor who donated a stem cell graft to a child with acute myeloid leukemia. This specimen consisted of PBMCs from the stem cell graft donor, obtained from the stem cell graft. The CDR3 protein is CASSFSYNYGETQYF. The CDR3 DNA reads TGCGCCAGCAGCTTTAGTTATAACTACGGAGAGACCCAGTACTTC.